This TCR beta chain was captured in a study of breast tumors, draining lymph nodes, adjacent tissues. Comment on this clonotype: Its target is not known.

Axillary draining lymph nodes of breast cancer patients supplied the node samples. TCRdb re-analysed the multiplex PCR reads in MiXCR, keeping a single row per CDR3 protein. The sample shows 200,000 to 250,000 distinct CDR3 sequences, less than 40% of them seen only once. The study, taken as a whole, reports: Data fit most tumor T cells coming from lymph node, expanding in tumor. Compared with basal-like, luminal-like tumors shared significantly more repertoire with nontumor tissue. Compared with lymph nodes, tumors were less diverse; compared with nontumor tissue, more.

The CDR3 runs to 16 residues. Per the germline V gene, CDR1 is SNHLY and CDR2 is FYNNEI. The V end lost 9 bases, the J end lost 4 bases, and 24 bases lay between the germline ends. The chain couples TRBV2 to TRBJ2-5; a weak D match, TRBD1 (5 bases). The receptor was isolated from a female donor with breast cancer. Some clones in this sample may be carry-over from other donors' samples. Sequencing input: axillary lymph node tissue. CDR3 nucleotides: TGTGCCAGTAGGACCGCCGCCGACAGAGATCCAGAGACCCAGTACTTC. Translated: CASRTAADRDPETQYF.